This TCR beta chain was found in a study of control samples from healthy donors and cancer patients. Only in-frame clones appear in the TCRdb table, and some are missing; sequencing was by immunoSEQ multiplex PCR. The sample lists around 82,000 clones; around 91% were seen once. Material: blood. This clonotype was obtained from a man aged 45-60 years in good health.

The CDR3 reads CAWTTGTAYEQYF. The CDR3 DNA reads TGTGCCTGGACCACGGGAACGGCCTACGAGCAGTACTTC. V gene TRBV30 combines with J gene TRBJ2-7, with a weak D call TRBD2 (5 bases). V shed 4 bases and J shed 2 bases, with 12 bases lying between them. Germline-derived CDR1 and CDR2 are GTSNPN and SVGIG (reference sequence). This CDR3 is 13 amino acids long.